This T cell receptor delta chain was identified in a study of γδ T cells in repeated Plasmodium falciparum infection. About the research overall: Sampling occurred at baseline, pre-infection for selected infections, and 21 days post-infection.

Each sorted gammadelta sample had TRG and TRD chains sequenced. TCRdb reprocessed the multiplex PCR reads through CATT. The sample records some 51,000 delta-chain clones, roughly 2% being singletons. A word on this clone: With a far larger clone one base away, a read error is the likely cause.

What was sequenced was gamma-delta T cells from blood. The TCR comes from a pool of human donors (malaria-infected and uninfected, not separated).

Here the CDR3 reads CALGDLPSLYTDKLIF. CDR3 sequence (DNA): TGTGCTCTTGGGGATCTCCCCTCCCTGTACACCGATAAACTCATCTTT. The rearrangement uses TRDV1 and TRDJ1; D ambiguous. TCRdb is silent on the J gene; assignment here came from matching the DNA to germline. CDR1 TSWWSYY and CDR2 QGS come from the germline V gene. V dropped 3 bases and J dropped 0 bases, with 14 bases sitting between them. CDR3 size: 16 residues.